This TCR beta chain was observed in a study of blood T cell repertoires in COVID-19. Per the germline V gene, CDR1 is SNHLY and CDR2 is FYNNEI. Trimming pared 0 bases from V and 8 bases from J, leaving 14 bases between. The CDR3 sequence is 15 residues long. This table comes from immunoSEQ multiplex PCR, and its TCRdb copy is limited to in-frame clones, with some not included. The sample has 200,000 to 250,000 clones; roughly four fifths are singletons. Material for sequencing was peripheral blood. This sequence originates from a woman in her forties or fifties with acute or convalescent COVID-19. The V and J genes are TRBV2 and TRBJ2-1, with a possible D match to TRBD1 (5 bases). CDR3 nucleotides: TGTGCCAGCAGTGAAGCGCGCAGGGTTTACGATGAGCAGTTCTTC. It translates to CASSEARRVYDEQFF. Together with reference TRBV2 and TRBJ2-1, the CDR3 gives the full variable domain: EPEVTQTPSHQVTQMGQEVILRCVPISNHLYFYWYRQILGQKVEFLVSFYNNEISEKSEIFDDQFSVERPDGSNFTLKIRSTKLEDSAMYFCASSEARRVYDEQFFGPGTRLTVL.